The rows below give T cell receptor beta chains drawn from one sample of a study of T-cell memory formation after mild COVID-19. TCRdb re-called the 5' RACE reads with MiXCR, one entry per CDR3 protein. Found here are roughly 160,000 distinct CDR3 sequences, approximately 10% of them singletons; the top ten hold roughly 3.8%. Sequences were obtained from PBMCs or a T cell subset sorted from them (not recorded which). Receptors originate from a man aged 18 to 29 who had mild COVID-19 (a few samples of this study predate the infection). Cell type and time point are not known. The CDR3 runs from the conserved cysteine through the conserved F or W. D genes are given only for firm matches. A clone size is listed for some rows: how often the clone was seen (once, few, many), or a class if it is expanded.

J gene,V gene,D gene,clone size,CDR3 DNA,CDR3 protein
TRBJ2-5,TRBV29-1,.,.,TGCAGCATCTTGACAGAACCAGAGACCCAGTACTTC,CSILTEPETQYF
TRBJ1-6,TRBV30,.,few,TGTGCCTGGAGTGTTGGACAGTATAATTCACCCCTCCACTTT,CAWSVGQYNSPLHF
TRBJ1-5,TRBV7-2,.,.,TGTGCCAGCAGCTTCTGGGTTGACCAGCCCCAGCATTTT,CASSFWVDQPQHF
TRBJ2-5,TRBV5-1,.,few,TGCGCCAGCAGCCCCGGACCCTCTCAGGCCCTCCAAGAGACCCAGTACTTC,CASSPGPSQALQETQYF
TRBJ1-6,TRBV7-3,TRBD1,few,TGTGCCAGCAGTGCAGGGGGAAACTCACCCCTCCACTTT,CASSAGGNSPLHF
TRBJ2-1,TRBV29-1,.,many,TGCAGCGGAGAAACTGGGGCCAATGAGCAGTTCTTC,CSGETGANEQFF
TRBJ1-5,TRBV5-1,.,.,TGCGCCAGCAGCTTGGAGGGCCATAGCAATCAGCCCCAGCATTTT,CASSLEGHSNQPQHF
TRBJ2-2,TRBV4-1,.,.,TGCGCCAGCAGCCTGTTCCCCCGGAAGAACACCGGGGAGCTGTTTTTT,CASSLFPRKNTGELFF
TRBJ1-1,TRBV28,.,.,TGTGCCAGCAGTTTATCAGGGTTGTTAACTGAAGCTTTCTTT,CASSLSGLLTEAFF
TRBJ1-6,TRBV5-1,TRBD1,few,TGCGCCAGCAGCGCCCGGACAGGGTCGGATTCACCCCTCCACTTT,CASSARTGSDSPLHF
TRBJ2-7,TRBV7-9,.,few,TGTGCCAGCAGCTCGCCCGGTAACGAGCAGTACTTC,CASSSPGNEQYF
TRBJ1-4,TRBV4-3,TRBD1,.,TGCGCCAGCAGCCAAGATTGGAGGGGGCGAGATGAAAAACTGTTTTTT,CASSQDWRGRDEKLFF
TRBJ2-5,TRBV6-2/TRBV6-3,.,.,TGTGCCGGCAGTTATTCAAGGGGGACCCAGTACTTC,CAGSYSRGTQYF
TRBJ1-1,TRBV20-1,.,few,TGCAGTGCCAGCAAGCCTCTGAACACTGAAGCTTTCTTT,CSASKPLNTEAFF
TRBJ2-1,TRBV20-1,TRBD2,.,TGCAGTGCTAGAGATCCTCTAGCGGGGGGCCAGAGCTCCTACAATGAGCAGTTCTTC,CSARDPLAGGQSSYNEQFF
TRBJ2-3,TRBV5-4,.,few,TGTGCCAGCAGCCGGGACACAACTAGCACAGATACGCAGTATTTT,CASSRDTTSTDTQYF
TRBJ2-3,TRBV7-2,.,.,TGTGCCAGCAGCTTACCTACTAGTGGGCCAGATACGCAGTATTTT,CASSLPTSGPDTQYF
TRBJ2-3,TRBV7-2,.,many,TGTGCCAGCAGCTTCTCGGGGGCCACAGATACGCAGTATTTT,CASSFSGATDTQYF
TRBJ1-5,TRBV27,TRBD1,.,TGTGCCAGCAGTTCCGACAGGGAGGGTCAGCCCCAGCATTTT,CASSSDREGQPQHF
TRBJ2-1,TRBV7-2,.,.,TGTGCCAGCAGGGGCGCCTCCTACAATGAGCAGTTCTTC,CASRGASYNEQFF
TRBJ2-3,TRBV28,TRBD2,many,TGTGCCAGCACTAGCGGGGGGGTTGGGACAGATACGCAGTATTTT,CASTSGGVGTDTQYF
TRBJ1-5,TRBV18,.,few,TGTGCCAGCTCACCGGAGGGTACTCTCCAGCCCCAGCATTTT,CASSPEGTLQPQHF
TRBJ2-7,TRBV6-6,TRBD2,.,TGTGCCAGCAGACTAGCGGGGTACGAGCAGTACTTC,CASRLAGYEQYF
TRBJ2-7,TRBV11-2,.,few,TGTGCCAGCAGCACCCTGGCCGGGACTGATTACGAGCAGTACTTC,CASSTLAGTDYEQYF
TRBJ2-7,TRBV14,.,few,TGTGCCAGCAGCCAAACAGGGCTGTCCTACGAGCAGTACTTC,CASSQTGLSYEQYF
TRBJ2-4,TRBV5-1,.,.,TGCGCCAGCAGCTTGGGCGACAGGCAAAACATTCAGTACTTC,CASSLGDRQNIQYF
TRBJ2-5,TRBV6-6,.,many,TGTGCCAGCAACGTACAGGGACTTGAGACCCAGTACTTC,CASNVQGLETQYF
TRBJ2-5,TRBV6-2/TRBV6-3,.,few,TGTGCCAGCAGTCAAAACCAAGAGACCCAGTACTTC,CASSQNQETQYF
TRBJ1-5,TRBV12-3/TRBV12-4,.,.,TGTGCCAGCGCATCGCCCGGGTGGGGTAATCAGCCCCAGCATTTT,CASASPGWGNQPQHF
TRBJ1-1,TRBV12-3/TRBV12-4,.,.,TGTGCCAGCACTCCTGACGGGAACACTGAAGCTTTCTTT,CASTPDGNTEAFF
TRBJ1-5,TRBV7-2,.,few,TGTGCCAGCAGCACAAATACAGGGCAAGATCAGCCCCAGCATTTT,CASSTNTGQDQPQHF
TRBJ1-2,TRBV19,.,.,TGTGCCAGTACCCCCTTAGGAGGGCAGGGTAACTATGGCTACACCTTC,CASTPLGGQGNYGYTF
TRBJ1-5,TRBV28,TRBD1,.,TGTGCCAGCAGCTCGGGACAGGGTAGCAATCAGCCCCAGCATTTT,CASSSGQGSNQPQHF
TRBJ2-7,TRBV12-3/TRBV12-4,TRBD2,.,TGTGCCAGCAGCCTGGGACTAGCGGAGAGCTACGAGCAGTACTTC,CASSLGLAESYEQYF
TRBJ1-2,TRBV7-2,.,.,TGTGCCAGCAGCTTATACCACAATGGCTACACCTTC,CASSLYHNGYTF
TRBJ1-5,TRBV20-1,.,.,TGCAGTGCTAGAGTGTCCGGGATGACAGAACAGCCCCAGCATTTT,CSARVSGMTEQPQHF
TRBJ2-3,TRBV5-1,TRBD2,few,TGCGCCAGCGGAACTAGCGGAGTTAGCACAGATACGCAGTATTTT,CASGTSGVSTDTQYF
TRBJ2-5,TRBV5-1,.,.,TGCGCCACCAAACCAGGACCGACCGGAGAGACCCAGTACTTC,CATKPGPTGETQYF
TRBJ2-3,TRBV24-1,.,.,TGTGCCACCAGTTACTCGGGCGGCACAGATACGCAGTATTTT,CATSYSGGTDTQYF
TRBJ2-3,TRBV7-9,.,few,TGTGCCGGATGGGGCCATCCCCTTAGAGCAGATACGCAGTATTTT,CAGWGHPLRADTQYF
TRBJ2-3,TRBV10-3,.,.,TGTGCCATTTCTCAAACGGGAGGCACAGATACGCAGTATTTT,CAISQTGGTDTQYF